The source of this TCR beta chain is a study of cytomegalovirus exposure and HLA in healthy donors. Vbeta (60) and Jbeta (13) primers were used in the PCR. Profiling relied on immunoSEQ multiplex PCR, and the TCRdb table lists in-frame clones only, not all of them. This listing includes 200,000 to 250,000 clones. The CDR3 sequence is 15 residues long. Germline values: CDR1 MNHEY, CDR2 SVGAGI. V lost 0 bases to trimming and J lost 4 bases, with 12 bases between them. The chain recombines TRBV6-5 with TRBJ1-1; possible D gene TRBD1, 5 bases. The sample comprised PBMCs. This clonotype was obtained from a woman aged 25 to 45 in good health and CMV-seropositive. The CDR3 DNA follows: TGTGCCAGCAGTTACTCGAGATGGGGGGGCACTGAAGCTTTCTTT. Translation gives CASSYSRWGGTEAFF.